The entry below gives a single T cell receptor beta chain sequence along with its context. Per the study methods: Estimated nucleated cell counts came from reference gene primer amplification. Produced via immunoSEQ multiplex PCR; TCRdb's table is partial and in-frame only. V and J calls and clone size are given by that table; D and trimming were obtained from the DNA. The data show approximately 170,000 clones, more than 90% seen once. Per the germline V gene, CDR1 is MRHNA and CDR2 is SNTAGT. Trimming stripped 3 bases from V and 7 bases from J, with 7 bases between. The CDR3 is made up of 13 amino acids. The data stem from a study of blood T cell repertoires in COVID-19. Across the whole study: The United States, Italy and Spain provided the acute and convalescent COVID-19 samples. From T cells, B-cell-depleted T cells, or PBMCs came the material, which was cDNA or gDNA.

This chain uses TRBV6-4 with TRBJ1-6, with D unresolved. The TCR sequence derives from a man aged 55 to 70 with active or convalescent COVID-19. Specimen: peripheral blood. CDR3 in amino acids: CASSEWRNSPLHF. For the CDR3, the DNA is TGTGCCAGCAGTGAATGGAGAAATTCACCCCTCCACTTT.